A selection of T cell receptor beta chains follows, all from one sample in a study of cytomegalovirus exposure and HLA in healthy donors. Data came from immunoSEQ multiplex PCR; TCRdb stores just in-frame clones and leaves some out. The data contain over 150,000 clones, about 80% of them singletons. Sequenced material: PBMCs. These receptors were collected from a woman in her fifties or sixties in good health and CMV-seronegative. Both conserved end residues are part of each CDR3.

TRBV20-1	TRBJ1-4	CSARDSEKLFF
TRBV7-9	TRBJ2-7	CASSLMQIKGYEQYF
TRBV29-1	TRBJ2-2	CSVVGGPKGPGELFF
TRBV5-1	TRBJ2-1	CASSLGLAGGEQFF
TRBV19	TRBJ1-5	CASRGISGYSNQPQHF
TRBV5-1	TRBJ2-1	CASSSGETKRFF
TRBV11-2	TRBJ2-3	CASSLTVDGTGTDTQYF
TRBV7-6	TRBJ1-6	CASSGGDRGRGSPLHF
TRBV7-9	TRBJ2-7	CASSLVAGSYEQYF
TRBV10-3	TRBJ1-5	CAIRGHNQPQHF
TRBV4-1	TRBJ2-3	CASSQVRDTQYF
TRBV7-2	TRBJ1-1	CASAFAHRQSAEAFF
TRBV2	TRBJ1-1	CASSLRTGGALGTEAFF
TRBV6-6	TRBJ2-5	CASSYATGMDAQYF
TRBV6-1	TRBJ1-1	CASSEVRTEAFF